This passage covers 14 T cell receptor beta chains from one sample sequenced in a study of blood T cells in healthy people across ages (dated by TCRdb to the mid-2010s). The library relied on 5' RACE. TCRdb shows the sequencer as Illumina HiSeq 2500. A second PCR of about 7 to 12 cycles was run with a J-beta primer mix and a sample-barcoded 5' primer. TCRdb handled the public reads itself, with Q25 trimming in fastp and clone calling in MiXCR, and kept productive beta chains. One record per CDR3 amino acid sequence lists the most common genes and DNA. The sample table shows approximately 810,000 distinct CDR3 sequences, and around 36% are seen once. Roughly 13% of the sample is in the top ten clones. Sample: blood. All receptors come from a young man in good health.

Here the CDR3 DNA reads TGTACCAGCAGCCCCACCAGGCCTTCGAGCTATGGCTACACCTTC. Amino acids: CTSSPTRPSSYGYTF. The chain has TRBV7-2 and TRBJ1-2, with no clear D. The CDR3 is made up of 15 amino acids. Germline CDR1 is SGHTA and CDR2 is FQGNSA. Trimming took off 5 bases at V and 4 bases at J, with 17 bases between the two ends.

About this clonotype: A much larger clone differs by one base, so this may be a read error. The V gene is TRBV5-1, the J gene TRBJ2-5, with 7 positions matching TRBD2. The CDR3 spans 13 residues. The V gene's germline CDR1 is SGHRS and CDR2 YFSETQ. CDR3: CASSGGLEETRYF. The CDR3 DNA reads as TGCGCCAGCAGCGGCGGACTAGAAGAGACCCGGTACTTC.

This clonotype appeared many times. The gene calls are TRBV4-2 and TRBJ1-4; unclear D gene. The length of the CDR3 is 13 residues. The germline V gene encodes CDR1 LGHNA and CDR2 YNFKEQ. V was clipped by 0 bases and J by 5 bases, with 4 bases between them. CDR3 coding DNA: TGTGCCAGCAGCCAAGACGGAAATGAAAAACTGTTTTTT. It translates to CASSQDGNEKLFF.

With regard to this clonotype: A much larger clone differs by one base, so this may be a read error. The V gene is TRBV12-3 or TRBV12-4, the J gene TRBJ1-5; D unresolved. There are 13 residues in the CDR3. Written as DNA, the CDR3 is TGTGCCAGCAATTTATCCCTTAATCAGCCCCAGCATTTT. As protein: CASNLSLNQPQHF.

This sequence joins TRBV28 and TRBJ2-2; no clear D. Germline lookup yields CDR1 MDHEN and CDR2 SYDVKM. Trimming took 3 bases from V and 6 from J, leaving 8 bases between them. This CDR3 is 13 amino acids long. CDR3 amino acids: CASSFFSPGELFF. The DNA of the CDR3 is TGTGCCAGCAGTTTTTTTAGCCCCGGGGAGCTGTTTTTT.

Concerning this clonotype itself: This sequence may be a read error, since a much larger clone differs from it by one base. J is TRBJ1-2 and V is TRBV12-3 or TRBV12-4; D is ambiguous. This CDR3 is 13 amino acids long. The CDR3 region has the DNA TGTGCCAGCAGTCCAGACGGGAACTATGACTACACCTTC. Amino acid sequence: CASSPDGNYDYTF.

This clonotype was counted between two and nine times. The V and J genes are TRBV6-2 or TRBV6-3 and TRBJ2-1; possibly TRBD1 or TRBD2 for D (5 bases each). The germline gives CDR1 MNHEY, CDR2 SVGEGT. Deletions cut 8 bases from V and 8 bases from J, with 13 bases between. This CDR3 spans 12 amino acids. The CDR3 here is CASGIRGDEQFF. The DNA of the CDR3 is TGTGCCAGCGGGATCCGAGGGGATGAGCAGTTCTTC.

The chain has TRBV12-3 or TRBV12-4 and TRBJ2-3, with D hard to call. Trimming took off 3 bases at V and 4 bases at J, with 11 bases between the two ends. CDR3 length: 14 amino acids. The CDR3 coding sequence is TGTGCCAGCAGTTTCGTTGGGGTTTCAGATACGCAGTATTTT. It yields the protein CASSFVGVSDTQYF.

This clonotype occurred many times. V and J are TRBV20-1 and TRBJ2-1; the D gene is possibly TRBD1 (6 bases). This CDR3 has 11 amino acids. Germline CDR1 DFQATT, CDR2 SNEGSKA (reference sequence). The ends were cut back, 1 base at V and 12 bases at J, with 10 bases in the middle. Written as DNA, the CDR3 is TGCAGTGCTAGAGGGGACAAGACGCAGTTCTTC. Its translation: CSARGDKTQFF.

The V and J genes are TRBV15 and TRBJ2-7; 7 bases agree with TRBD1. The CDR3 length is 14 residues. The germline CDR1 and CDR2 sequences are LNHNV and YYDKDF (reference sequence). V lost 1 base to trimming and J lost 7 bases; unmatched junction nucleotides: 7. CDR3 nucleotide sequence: TGTGCCACCAGCAGAGTGGACAGGAACAATGAGCAGTACTTC. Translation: CATSRVDRNNEQYF.

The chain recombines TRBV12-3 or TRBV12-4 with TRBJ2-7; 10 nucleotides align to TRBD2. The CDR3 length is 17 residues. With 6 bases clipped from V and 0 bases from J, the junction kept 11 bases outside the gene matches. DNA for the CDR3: TGTGCCAGCAGCCCCGGGACTAGCGCACCCAGCTCCTACGAGCAGTACTTC. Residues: CASSPGTSAPSSYEQYF.

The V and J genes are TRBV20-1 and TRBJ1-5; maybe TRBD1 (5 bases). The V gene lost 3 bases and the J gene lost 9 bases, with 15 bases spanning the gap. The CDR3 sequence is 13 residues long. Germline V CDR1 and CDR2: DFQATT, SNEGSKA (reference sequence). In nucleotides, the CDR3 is TGCAGTGCTAGGGGGGTCCCGAAGGGGCCCCAGCATTTT. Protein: CSARGVPKGPQHF.

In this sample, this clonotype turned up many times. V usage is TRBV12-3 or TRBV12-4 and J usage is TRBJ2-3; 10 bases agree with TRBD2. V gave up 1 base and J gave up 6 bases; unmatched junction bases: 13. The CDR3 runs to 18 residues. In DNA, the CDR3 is TGTGCCAGCAGTTTAGAGGAGGGGACTAGCGCGGCCGGTGATACGCAGTATTTT. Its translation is CASSLEEGTSAAGDTQYF.

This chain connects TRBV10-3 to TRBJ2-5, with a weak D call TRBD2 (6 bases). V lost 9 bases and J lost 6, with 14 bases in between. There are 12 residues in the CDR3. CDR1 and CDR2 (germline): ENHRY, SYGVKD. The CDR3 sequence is CAISRGVKTQYF. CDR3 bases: TGTGCCATATCCCGCGGGGTGAAGACCCAGTACTTC.